These 7 T cell receptor beta chains were all obtained from the same sample, sequenced in a study of blood T cell repertoires in COVID-19. TCRdb's table, derived via immunoSEQ multiplex PCR, lists solely in-frame clones and lacks some. The sample shows approximately 210,000 clones, about 91% of them seen only once. Specimen: PBMCs or T cells enriched from blood (not recorded which). These receptors all stem from a woman between 50 and 59 years old with acute COVID-19.

This clone was seen a single time. The chain has TRBV28 and TRBJ2-7, with D maybe TRBD1 (6 bases). The germline CDR1 and CDR2 sequences are MDHEN and SYDVKM. V dropped 6 bases and J dropped 3 bases, with 18 bases sitting between them. This CDR3 has 15 residues. CDR3 in amino acids: CASSTTSGHDYEQYF. CDR3 coding DNA: TGTGCCAGCAGCACGACATCGGGACACGACTACGAGCAGTACTTC.

The rearrangement uses TRBV18 and TRBJ2-1; a possible D gene is TRBD2 (5 bases). The CDR3 is made up of 15 amino acids. With 4 bases removed from V and 7 bases from J, the gap between germline ends came to 17 bases. The germline V gene has CDR1 KGHSH and CDR2 LQKENI. CDR3 sequence (DNA): TGTGCCAGCTCACAAGAGGCACCGGGATGGAATGAGCAGTTCTTC. It is translated as CASSQEAPGWNEQFF.

The rearrangement links TRBV7-2 to TRBJ2-1; TRBD1 is a possible D gene (6 bases). Germline V gene sequence: CDR1 SGHTA, CDR2 FQGNSA. This CDR3 contains 16 residues. The V gene lost 0 bases and the J gene lost 4 bases, with 13 bases spanning the gap. CDR3 sequence: CASSLAGADSYNEQFF. DNA for the CDR3: TGTGCCAGCAGCTTAGCGGGGGCCGATTCTTACAATGAGCAGTTCTTC.

This rearrangement joins TRBV12-3 or TRBV12-4 to TRBJ1-2; D remains ambiguous. V lost 2 bases and J 6 bases, leaving 7 bases between the germline ends. The CDR3 is 12 amino acids. CDR3: CASSLRGNGYTF. The CDR3 DNA reads TGTGCCAGCAGTTTAAGAGGGAATGGCTACACCTTC.

The chain employs TRBV29-1 and TRBJ1-1, with 10 bases fitting TRBD1. The CDR3 contains 12 residues. CDR1 is SQVTM and CDR2 is ANQGSEA in the germline V gene. J lost 4 bases, V lost 4 bases, and 0 bases had no gene match. CDR3 bases: TGCAGCGTTGGGACAGGGGGCACTGAAGCTTTCTTT. Encoded protein: CSVGTGGTEAFF.

This clone showed up just once. The chain is built from TRBV7-2 and TRBJ2-5, with 7 nucleotides matching TRBD1. The length of the CDR3 is 16 residues. V was clipped by 6 bases and J by 3 bases; unmatched bases: 13. Germline values: CDR1 SGHTA, CDR2 FQGNSA. CDR3 sequence (DNA): TGTGCCAGCAGTCCAAACGGGCTGGGGACAGAAGAGACCCAGTACTTC. Its translation: CASSPNGLGTEETQYF.

The chain combines TRBV30 with TRBJ1-3; perhaps TRBD1 as D (6 bases). V gave up 4 bases and J gave up 0 bases, with 10 bases separating them. Germline V gives CDR1 GTSNPN, CDR2 SVGIG (reference sequence). The CDR3 spans 14 residues. The CDR3 reads CAWKQGSSGNTIYF. The CDR3 DNA follows: TGTGCCTGGAAACAGGGTTCCTCTGGAAACACCATATATTTT.